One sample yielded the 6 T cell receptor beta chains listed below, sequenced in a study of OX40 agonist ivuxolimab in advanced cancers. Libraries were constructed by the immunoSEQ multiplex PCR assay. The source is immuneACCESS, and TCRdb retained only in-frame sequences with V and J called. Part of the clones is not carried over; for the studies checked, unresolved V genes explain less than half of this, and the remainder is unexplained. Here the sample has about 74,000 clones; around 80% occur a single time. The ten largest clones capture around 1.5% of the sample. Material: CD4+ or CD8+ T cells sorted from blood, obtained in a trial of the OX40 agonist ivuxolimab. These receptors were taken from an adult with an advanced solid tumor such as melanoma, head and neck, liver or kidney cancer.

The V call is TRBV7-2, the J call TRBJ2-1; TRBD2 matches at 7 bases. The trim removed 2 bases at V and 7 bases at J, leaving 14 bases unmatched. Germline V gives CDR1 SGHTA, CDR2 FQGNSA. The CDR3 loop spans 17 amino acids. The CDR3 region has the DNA TGTGCCAGCAGCTTAAGAGTCCCGGGGAGGGCCAGAAATGAGCAGTTCTTC. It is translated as CASSLRVPGRARNEQFF.

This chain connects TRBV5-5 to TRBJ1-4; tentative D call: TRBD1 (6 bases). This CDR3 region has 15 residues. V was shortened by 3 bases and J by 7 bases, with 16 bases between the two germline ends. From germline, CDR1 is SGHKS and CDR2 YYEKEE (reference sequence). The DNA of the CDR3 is TGTGCCAGCAGCTCCGGGGAAGGGGGATTTGAAAAACTGTTTTTT. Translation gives CASSSGEGGFEKLFF.

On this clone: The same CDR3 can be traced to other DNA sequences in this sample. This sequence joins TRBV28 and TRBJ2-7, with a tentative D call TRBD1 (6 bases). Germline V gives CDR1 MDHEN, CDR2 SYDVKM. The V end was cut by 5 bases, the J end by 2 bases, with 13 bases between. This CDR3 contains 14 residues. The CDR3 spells CASSPRTETYEQYF. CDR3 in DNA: TGTGCCAGCAGTCCTCGGACAGAGACCTACGAGCAGTACTTC.

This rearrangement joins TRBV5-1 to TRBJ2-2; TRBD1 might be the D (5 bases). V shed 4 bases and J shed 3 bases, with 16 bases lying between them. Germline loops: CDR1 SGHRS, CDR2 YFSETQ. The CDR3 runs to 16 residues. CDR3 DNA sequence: TGCGCCAGCAGCCCTTTAGGGGTTGTGGACACCGGGGAGCTGTTTTTT. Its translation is CASSPLGVVDTGELFF.

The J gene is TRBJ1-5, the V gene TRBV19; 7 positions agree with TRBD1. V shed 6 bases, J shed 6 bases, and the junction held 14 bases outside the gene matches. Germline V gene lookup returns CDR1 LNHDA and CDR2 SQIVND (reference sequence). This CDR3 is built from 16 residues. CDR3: CASSEARGQRVQPQHF. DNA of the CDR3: TGTGCCAGTAGCGAAGCCCGGGGACAGAGGGTTCAGCCCCAGCATTTT. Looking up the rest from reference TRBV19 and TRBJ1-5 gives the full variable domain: DGGITQSPKYLFRKEGQNVTLSCEQNLNHDAMYWYRQDPGQGLRLIYYSQIVNDFQKGDIAEGYSVSREKKESFPLTVTSAQKNPTAFYLCASSEARGQRVQPQHFGDGTRLSIL.

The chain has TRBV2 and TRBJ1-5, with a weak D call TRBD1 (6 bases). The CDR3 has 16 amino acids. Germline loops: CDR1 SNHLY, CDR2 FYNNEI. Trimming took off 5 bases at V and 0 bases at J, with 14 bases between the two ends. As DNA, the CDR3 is TGTGCCAGCAGTCCTAGAGACAGGTTTAGCAATCAGCCCCAGCATTTT. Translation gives CASSPRDRFSNQPQHF.